A selection of T cell receptor beta chains follows, all from one sample in a study of beta chain features in type 1 diabetes. Sequencing used immunoSEQ multiplex PCR; TCRdb keeps in-frame clones, though not all of them. The sample holds 600,000 to 750,000 clones; about an eighth are singletons and the top ten take more than 0.095%. Sequences were obtained from naive CD4+ T cells from blood. These receptors were taken from a man aged 25 to 40 with type 1 diabetes. CDR3s include the opening cysteine and the closing phenylalanine or tryptophan. The D gene is left open where the match is weak. Not every row has a clone size; where given, it reads once, few, many or a size class.

clone_size	d_call	j_call	v_call	cdr3_nt	cdr3_aa
NA	NA	TRBJ1-2	TRBV6-5	TGTGCCAGCGGACTTCCCGCAATAGGCTATGGCTACACCTTC	CASGLPAIGYGYTF
NA	NA	TRBJ1-6	TRBV30	TGTGCCTGGAGTGTACGGGGGCTGTATTCACCCCTCCACTTT	CAWSVRGLYSPLHF
NA	NA	TRBJ2-7	TRBV28	TGTGCCAGCACCACCTCCTACGAGCAGTACTTC	CASTTSYEQYF
few	NA	TRBJ2-5	TRBV9	TGTGCCAGCAGCGAACTCAGGGCAGGAGAGACCCAGTACTTC	CASSELRAGETQYF
few	TRBD1	TRBJ1-4	TRBV7-2	TGTGCCAGCAACACAGGGGTTGGGGAAAAACTGTTTTTT	CASNTGVGEKLFF
few	TRBD2	TRBJ2-6	TRBV7-2	TGTGCCAGCAGCTTCGGGACTAGCGGGGCCCGCTCTGGGGCCAACGTCCTGACTTTC	CASSFGTSGARSGANVLTF
few	TRBD2	TRBJ2-7	TRBV29-1	TGCAGCGTTGTTTTAGCGGGCTCCTACGAGCAGTACTTC	CSVVLAGSYEQYF
NA	TRBD1	TRBJ1-4	TRBV9	TGTGCCAGCAGCGCCGAAGACAGGGACGAAAAACTGTTTTTT	CASSAEDRDEKLFF
NA	NA	TRBJ1-2	TRBV18	TGTGCCAGCTCACCACCGAACAGGGCCTATGGCTACACCTTC	CASSPPNRAYGYTF
NA	NA	TRBJ2-1	TRBV9	TGTGCCAGCAGCCCGACTGTCTCCTACAATGAGCAGTTCTTC	CASSPTVSYNEQFF
few	NA	TRBJ2-1	TRBV6-5	TGTGCCAGCAGTTACTCGGGGGCCCAAAATGAGCAGTTCTTC	CASSYSGAQNEQFF
few	TRBD1	TRBJ2-1	TRBV14	TGTGCCAGCAGCCAATTCCGGGACAGGGATGAGCAGTTCTTC	CASSQFRDRDEQFF
few	TRBD1	TRBJ1-2	TRBV2	TGTGCCAGCGGACAGGGAGGGAACTATGGCTACACCTTC	CASGQGGNYGYTF
NA	TRBD1	TRBJ1-6	TRBV6-5	TGTGCCACGAAGACAGGGCCCCATTCACCCCTCCACTTT	CATKTGPHSPLHF
few	TRBD1	TRBJ1-2	TRBV28	TGTGCCAGCAGTTCAGGGACAGGGCTTGGCTACACCTTC	CASSSGTGLGYTF
NA	NA	TRBJ1-5	TRBV28	TGTGCCAGCAGTTTAATGACCGGGGGCAATCAGCCCCAGCATTTT	CASSLMTGGNQPQHF
few	NA	TRBJ2-5	TRBV4-2	TGTGCCAGCAGCCAAGTGGGTGGCGGACGGGGAATACAAGAGACCCAGTACTTC	CASSQVGGGRGIQETQYF
NA	TRBD1	TRBJ1-1	TRBV29-1	TGCAGCGATCAACAGGGGGCTAGCGAAGCTTTCTTT	CSDQQGASEAFF
NA	TRBD1	TRBJ1-4	TRBV29-1	TGCAGCGTTGCAACAGGGGTTTATGAAAAACTGTTTTTT	CSVATGVYEKLFF
few	TRBD1	TRBJ1-4	TRBV7-9	TGTGCCAGCAGCTTAAGACAGGGAGGCGATGAAAAACTGTTTTTT	CASSLRQGGDEKLFF
few	NA	TRBJ2-7	TRBV25-1	TGTGCCAGCAGTGACCTTGGACAGCTAACCTACGAGCAGTACTTC	CASSDLGQLTYEQYF
NA	NA	TRBJ1-2	TRBV4-2	TGTGCCAGCAGCCAGGGCCCAGGGACCTATGGCTACACCTTC	CASSQGPGTYGYTF
few	NA	TRBJ1-5	TRBV2	TGTGCCAGCAGTGAATTAGTACGGAACAATCAGCCCCAGCATTTT	CASSELVRNNQPQHF